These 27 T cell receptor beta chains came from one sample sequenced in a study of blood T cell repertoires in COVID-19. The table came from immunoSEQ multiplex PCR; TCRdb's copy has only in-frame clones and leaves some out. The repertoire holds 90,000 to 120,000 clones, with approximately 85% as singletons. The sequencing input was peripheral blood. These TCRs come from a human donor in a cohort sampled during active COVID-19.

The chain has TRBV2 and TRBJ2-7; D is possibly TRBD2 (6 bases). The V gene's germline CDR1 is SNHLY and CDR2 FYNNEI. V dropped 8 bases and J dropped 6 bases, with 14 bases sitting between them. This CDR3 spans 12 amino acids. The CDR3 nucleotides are TGTGCCAGCGGACGGGAGAGGGGCGAGCAGTACTTC. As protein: CASGRERGEQYF.

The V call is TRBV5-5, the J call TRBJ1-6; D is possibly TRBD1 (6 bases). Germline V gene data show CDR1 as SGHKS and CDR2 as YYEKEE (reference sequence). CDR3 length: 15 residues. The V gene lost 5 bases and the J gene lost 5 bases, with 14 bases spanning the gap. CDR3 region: CASRSTQGNNSPLHF. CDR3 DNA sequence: TGTGCCAGCAGATCAACACAGGGTAATAATTCACCCCTCCACTTT.

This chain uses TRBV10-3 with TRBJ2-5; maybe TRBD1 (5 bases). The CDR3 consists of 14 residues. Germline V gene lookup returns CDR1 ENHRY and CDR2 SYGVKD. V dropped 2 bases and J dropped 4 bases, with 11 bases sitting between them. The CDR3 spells CAISETTAPETQYF. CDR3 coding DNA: TGTGCCATCAGTGAGACGACAGCCCCAGAGACCCAGTACTTC.

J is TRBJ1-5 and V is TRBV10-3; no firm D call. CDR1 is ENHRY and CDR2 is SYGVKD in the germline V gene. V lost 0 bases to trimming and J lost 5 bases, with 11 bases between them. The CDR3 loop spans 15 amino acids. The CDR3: CAISESWQIDQPQHF. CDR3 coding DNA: TGTGCCATCAGTGAGTCGTGGCAGATCGATCAGCCCCAGCATTTT.

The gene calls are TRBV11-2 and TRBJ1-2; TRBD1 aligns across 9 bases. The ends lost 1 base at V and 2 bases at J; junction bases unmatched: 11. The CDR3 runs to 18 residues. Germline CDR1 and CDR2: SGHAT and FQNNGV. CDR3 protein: CASSLGGTGFRWNYGYTF. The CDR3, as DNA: TGTGCCAGCAGCTTAGGGGGGACAGGGTTTCGGTGGAACTATGGCTACACCTTC.

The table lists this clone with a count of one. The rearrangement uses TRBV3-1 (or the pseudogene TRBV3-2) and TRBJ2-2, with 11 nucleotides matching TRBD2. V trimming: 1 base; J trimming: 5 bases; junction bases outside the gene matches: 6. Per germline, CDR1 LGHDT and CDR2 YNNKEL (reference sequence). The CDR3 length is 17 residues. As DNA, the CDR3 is TGTGCCAGCAGCCAAGCCTCCGGACTAGCGGGTACCGGGGAGCTGTTTTTT. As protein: CASSQASGLAGTGELFF.

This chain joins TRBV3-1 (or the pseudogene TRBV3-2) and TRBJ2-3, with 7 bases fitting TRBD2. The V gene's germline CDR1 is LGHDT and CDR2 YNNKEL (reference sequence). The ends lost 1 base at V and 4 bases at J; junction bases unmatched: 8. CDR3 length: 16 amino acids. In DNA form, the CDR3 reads TGTGCCAGCAGCCAAGGGCCTGGACTAGGGGCAGATACGCAGTATTTT. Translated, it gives CASSQGPGLGADTQYF.

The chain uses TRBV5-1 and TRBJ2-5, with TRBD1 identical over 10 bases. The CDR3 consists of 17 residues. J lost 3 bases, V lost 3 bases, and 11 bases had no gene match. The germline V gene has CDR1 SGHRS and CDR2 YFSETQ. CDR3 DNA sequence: TGCGCCAGCAGCTCCCGGGACAGGGGTTTGGCCGAAGAGACCCAGTACTTC. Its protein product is CASSSRDRGLAEETQYF.

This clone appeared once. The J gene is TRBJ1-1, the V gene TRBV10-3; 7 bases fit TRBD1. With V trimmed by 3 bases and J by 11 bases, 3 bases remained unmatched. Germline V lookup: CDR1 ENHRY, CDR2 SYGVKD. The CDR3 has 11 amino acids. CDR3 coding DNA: TGTGCCATCAGTGAAGGGACAGTGGCTTTCTTT. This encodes CAISEGTVAFF.

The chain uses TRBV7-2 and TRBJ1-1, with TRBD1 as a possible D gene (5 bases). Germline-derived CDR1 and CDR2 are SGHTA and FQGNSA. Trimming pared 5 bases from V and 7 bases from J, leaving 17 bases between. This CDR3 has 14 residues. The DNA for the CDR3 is TGTGCCAGCAGCAATATTGGGGGGTTAGGTGAAGCTTTCTTT. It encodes CASSNIGGLGEAFF.

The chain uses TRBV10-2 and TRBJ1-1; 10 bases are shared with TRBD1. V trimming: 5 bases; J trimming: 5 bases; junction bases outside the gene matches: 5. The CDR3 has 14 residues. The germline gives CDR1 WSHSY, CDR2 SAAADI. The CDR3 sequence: CASSTPGQGTEAFF. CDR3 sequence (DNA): TGCGCCAGCAGTACTCCGGGACAGGGGACTGAAGCTTTCTTT.

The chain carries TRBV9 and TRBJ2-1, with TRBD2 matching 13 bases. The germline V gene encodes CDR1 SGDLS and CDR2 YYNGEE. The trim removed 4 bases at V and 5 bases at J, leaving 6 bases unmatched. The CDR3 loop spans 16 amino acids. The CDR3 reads CASSLRLAGGNNEQFF. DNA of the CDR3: TGTGCCAGCAGCCTCAGACTAGCGGGGGGTAACAATGAGCAGTTCTTC.

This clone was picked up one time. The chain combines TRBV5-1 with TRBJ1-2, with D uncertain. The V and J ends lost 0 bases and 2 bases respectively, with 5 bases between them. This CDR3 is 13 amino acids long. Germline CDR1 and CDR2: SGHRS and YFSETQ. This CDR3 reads CASSLDGNYGYTF. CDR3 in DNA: TGCGCCAGCAGCTTGGACGGGAACTATGGCTACACCTTC. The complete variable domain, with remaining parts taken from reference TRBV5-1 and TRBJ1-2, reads KAGVTQTPRYLIKTRGQQVTLSCSPISGHRSVSWYQQTPGQGLQFLFEYFSETQRNKGNFPGRFSGRQFSNSRSEMNVSTLELGDSALYLCASSLDGNYGYTFGSGTRLTVV.

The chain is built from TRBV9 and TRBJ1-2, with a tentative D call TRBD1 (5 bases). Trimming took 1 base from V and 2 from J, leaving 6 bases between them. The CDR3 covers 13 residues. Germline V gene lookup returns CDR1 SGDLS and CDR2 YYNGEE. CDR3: CASSVTGNYGYTF. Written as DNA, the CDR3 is TGTGCCAGCAGCGTAACAGGAAACTATGGCTACACCTTC.

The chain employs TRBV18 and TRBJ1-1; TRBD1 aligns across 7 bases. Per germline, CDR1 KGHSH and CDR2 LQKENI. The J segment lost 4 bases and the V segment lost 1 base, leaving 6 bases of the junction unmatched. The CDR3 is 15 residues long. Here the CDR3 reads CASSPQGAGGTEAFF. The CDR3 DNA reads TGTGCCAGCTCACCACAGGGGGCGGGGGGCACTGAAGCTTTCTTT.

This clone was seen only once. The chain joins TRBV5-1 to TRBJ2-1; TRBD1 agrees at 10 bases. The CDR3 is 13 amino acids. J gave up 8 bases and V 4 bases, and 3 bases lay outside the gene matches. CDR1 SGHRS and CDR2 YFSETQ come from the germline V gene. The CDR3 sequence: CASSAGTGDEQFF. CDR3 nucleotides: TGCGCCAGCAGCGCCGGGACAGGGGATGAGCAGTTCTTC. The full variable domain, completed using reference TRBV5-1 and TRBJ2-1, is KAGVTQTPRYLIKTRGQQVTLSCSPISGHRSVSWYQQTPGQGLQFLFEYFSETQRNKGNFPGRFSGRQFSNSRSEMNVSTLELGDSALYLCASSAGTGDEQFFGPGTRLTVL.

The CDR3 here is CATSRDVPETRNTGELFF. The CDR3 DNA is TGTGCCACCAGCAGAGATGTCCCGGAGACTAGGAACACCGGGGAGCTGTTTTTT. The chain joins TRBV15 to TRBJ2-2, with D maybe TRBD2 (6 bases). Germline V gene data show CDR1 as LNHNV and CDR2 as YYDKDF (reference sequence). The CDR3 is 18 amino acids. The germline V and J ends were trimmed by 0 bases and 1 base, with 15 bases remaining between them.

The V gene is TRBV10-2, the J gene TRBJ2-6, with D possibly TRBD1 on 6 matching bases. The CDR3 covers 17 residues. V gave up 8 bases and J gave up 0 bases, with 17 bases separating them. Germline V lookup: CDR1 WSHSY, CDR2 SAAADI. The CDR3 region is CASRPGTLVSGANVLTF. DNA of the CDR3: TGCGCCAGCCGTCCCGGGACATTGGTCTCTGGGGCCAACGTCCTGACTTTC.

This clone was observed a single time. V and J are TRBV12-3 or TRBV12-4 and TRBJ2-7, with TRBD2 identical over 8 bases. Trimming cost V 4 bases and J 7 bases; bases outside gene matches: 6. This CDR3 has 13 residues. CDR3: CASSSRRGGEQYF. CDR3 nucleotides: TGTGCCAGCAGTTCTCGTCGGGGGGGTGAGCAGTACTTC.

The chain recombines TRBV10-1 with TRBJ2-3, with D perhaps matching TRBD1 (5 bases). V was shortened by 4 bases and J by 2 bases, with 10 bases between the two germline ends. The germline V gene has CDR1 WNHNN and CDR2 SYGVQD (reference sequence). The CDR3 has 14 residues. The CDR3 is CASSGGTYTDTQYF. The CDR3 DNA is TGCGCCAGCAGTGGGGGCACCTACACAGATACGCAGTATTTT.

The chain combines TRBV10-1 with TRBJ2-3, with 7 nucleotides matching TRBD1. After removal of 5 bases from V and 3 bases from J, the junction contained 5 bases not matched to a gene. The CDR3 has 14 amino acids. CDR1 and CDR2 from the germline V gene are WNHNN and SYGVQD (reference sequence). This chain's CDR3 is CASSSGTATDTQYF. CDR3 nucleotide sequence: TGCGCCAGCAGTTCCGGGACAGCGACAGATACGCAGTATTTT.

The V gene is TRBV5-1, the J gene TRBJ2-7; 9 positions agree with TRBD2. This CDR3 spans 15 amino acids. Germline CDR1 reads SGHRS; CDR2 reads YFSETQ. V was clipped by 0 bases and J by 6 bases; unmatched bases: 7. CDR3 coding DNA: TGCGCCAGCAGCTTGGCGTCTAGCGGGAAGGGCGAGCAGTACTTC. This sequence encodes CASSLASSGKGEQYF.

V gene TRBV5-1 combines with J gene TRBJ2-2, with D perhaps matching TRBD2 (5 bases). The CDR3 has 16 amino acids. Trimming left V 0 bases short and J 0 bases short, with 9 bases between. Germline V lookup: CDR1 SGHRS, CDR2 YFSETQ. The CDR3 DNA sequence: TGCGCCAGCAGCTTGGTGGACTTTGCGAACACCGGGGAGCTGTTTTTT. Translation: CASSLVDFANTGELFF.

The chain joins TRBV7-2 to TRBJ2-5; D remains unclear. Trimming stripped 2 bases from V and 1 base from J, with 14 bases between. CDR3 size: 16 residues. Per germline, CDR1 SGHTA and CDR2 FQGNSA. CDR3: CASSLFLYVSQETQYF. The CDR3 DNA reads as TGTGCCAGCAGCTTATTCCTGTATGTCAGCCAAGAGACCCAGTACTTC.

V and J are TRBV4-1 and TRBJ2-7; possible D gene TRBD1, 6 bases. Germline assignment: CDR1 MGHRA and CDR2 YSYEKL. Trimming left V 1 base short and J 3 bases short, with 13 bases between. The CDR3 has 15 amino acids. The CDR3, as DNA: TGCGCCAGCAGCCAAGGGGACATTCTATACTACGAGCAGTACTTC. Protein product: CASSQGDILYYEQYF.

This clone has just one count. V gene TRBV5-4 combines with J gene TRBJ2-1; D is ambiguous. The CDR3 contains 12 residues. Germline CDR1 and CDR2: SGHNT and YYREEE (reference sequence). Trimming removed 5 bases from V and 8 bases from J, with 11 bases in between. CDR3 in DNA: TGTGCCAGCAGTCCTGACTCATATGAGCAGTTCTTC. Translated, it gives CASSPDSYEQFF.

CDR3 sequence (DNA): TGTGCCAGCAGCCCCCGGAACAGGGGCCACGAGCAGTACTTC. As protein: CASSPRNRGHEQYF. The chain recombines TRBV28 with TRBJ2-7, with 7 positions matching TRBD1. Germline CDR1 and CDR2: MDHEN and SYDVKM. The CDR3 loop spans 14 amino acids. Unmatched junction bases numbered 10, after V lost 6 bases and J lost 5 bases.